This T cell receptor (beta chain) comes out of a study of radiotherapy plus CTLA-4 blockade in lung cancer (dated 2018 in TCRdb). As for the study more broadly: Objective responses were observed in around 20% of enrolled patients, and disease control was achieved in about 32%.

Libraries came from the immunoSEQ multiplex PCR assay. TCRdb carries this immuneACCESS record with in-frame sequences only. Its versions omit some clonotypes, under half of them owing to an unresolved V gene in the studies checked, with the rest unexplained. The sample includes 100,000 or so clones, with approximately 80% observed a single time. The top ten hold roughly 15% of the sample. With regard to this clone: Its antigen is not yet known. No base-level quality is on record; no much larger clone is a single base apart.

Points the paper makes about the study in general: The strongest predictors of response, as reported, were early dynamic changes in blood T cell clones along with a rise in serum interferon-beta after radiation. TCR clones derived from tumors expanded in peripheral blood after treatment with radiotherapy and ipilimumab.

Via the germline V gene, CDR1 is SGHDT and CDR2 YYEEEE. The CDR3 runs 14 amino acids, cysteine and phenylalanine included. This entry keeps only the CDR3 DNA: 42 bases, framed from base 1. V is reduced by 4 bases and J by 3 bases, leaving a spacing of 10 bases between them. In this study, focal radiation therapy paired with CTLA-4 blockade (ipilimumab) was tested in patients who had chemo-refractory metastatic non-small-cell lung cancer. In this chain, TRBV5-6 is recombined with TRBJ1-4, with a tentative D gene TRBD1 over 5 matching bases. Sequences were derived from peripheral blood, sampled from a patient treated with radiotherapy plus ipilimumab. This TCR derives from a human donor with non-small cell lung cancer that progressed on radiotherapy plus ipilimumab. The CDR3 sequence is CASSQDSSNEKLFF. The base sequence is TGTGCCAGCAGCCAAGACAGCTCTAATGAAAAACTGTTTTTT.